Listed below are T cell receptor beta chains from one sample, sequenced in a study of blood T cells in healthy people across ages. TCRdb ran MiXCR on the 5' RACE reads and lists one entry per CDR3 protein. Of some 860,000 distinct CDR3 sequences listed, roughly 50% are singletons. Sequencing input: blood. Source of these receptors: a middle-aged man in good health. Each CDR3 is given without its conserved first and last residue.

j_call: TRBJ1-4; v_call: TRBV4-3; cdr3_aa: ASSQVGIVNEKLF
j_call: TRBJ2-6; v_call: TRBV4-1; cdr3_aa: ASSARQGLSSGANVLT
j_call: TRBJ2-3; v_call: TRBV24-1; cdr3_aa: ATSDPRVGVSTDTQY
j_call: TRBJ1-1; v_call: TRBV20-1; cdr3_aa: SASGTGGRETEAF
j_call: TRBJ1-5; v_call: TRBV19; cdr3_aa: ASTTTGHSNQPQH
j_call: TRBJ2-2; v_call: TRBV2; cdr3_aa: ASRGLAGATNTGELF
j_call: TRBJ2-7; v_call: TRBV5-1; cdr3_aa: ASSLVVDSTEQY
j_call: TRBJ1-2; v_call: TRBV12-3/TRBV12-4; cdr3_aa: ASRNYRGLDYGYT
j_call: TRBJ2-1; v_call: TRBV20-1; cdr3_aa: SVMGTEVYNEQF
j_call: TRBJ2-6; v_call: TRBV12-3/TRBV12-4; cdr3_aa: ASSFGDRGSGANVLT
j_call: TRBJ2-5; v_call: TRBV10-3; cdr3_aa: AISPGLAGGPVETQY
j_call: TRBJ1-3; v_call: TRBV27; cdr3_aa: ATLDSSGNTIY
j_call: TRBJ2-7; v_call: TRBV29-1; cdr3_aa: SGESGQGDRQY
j_call: TRBJ2-1; v_call: TRBV18; cdr3_aa: ASSPRTGDISYNEQF
j_call: TRBJ2-3; v_call: TRBV20-1; cdr3_aa: SARGERDTQY
j_call: TRBJ2-3; v_call: TRBV4-2; cdr3_aa: ASSERDTDTQY
j_call: TRBJ2-5; v_call: TRBV7-2; cdr3_aa: ASSPGQAPETQY
j_call: TRBJ2-5; v_call: TRBV7-2; cdr3_aa: ASSFGSETQY
j_call: TRBJ2-5; v_call: TRBV21-1; cdr3_aa: ASSKGLWTGRIQETQY
j_call: TRBJ2-1; v_call: TRBV7-9; cdr3_aa: ASSFAPSDEQF
j_call: TRBJ1-5; v_call: TRBV20-1; cdr3_aa: SAETGVNQPQH
j_call: TRBJ2-7; v_call: TRBV7-2; cdr3_aa: ASSTTPREREQY
j_call: TRBJ2-3; v_call: TRBV3-1; cdr3_aa: ASSQEVRAGTDTQY
j_call: TRBJ1-2; v_call: TRBV7-3; cdr3_aa: ASSLSLTRLHLEGYT
j_call: TRBJ1-6; v_call: TRBV5-1; cdr3_aa: ASRNPAGDNSPLH
j_call: TRBJ2-7; v_call: TRBV6-5; cdr3_aa: ASSYRQGGDEQY
j_call: TRBJ2-5; v_call: TRBV5-1; cdr3_aa: ASSSLTGGPEETQY
j_call: TRBJ2-3; v_call: TRBV6-5; cdr3_aa: ASSPRNAGTDTQY
j_call: TRBJ2-4; v_call: TRBV6-5; cdr3_aa: ASSPSQGVSNIQY
j_call: TRBJ1-4; v_call: TRBV4-1; cdr3_aa: ASSRLDPSATNEKLF
j_call: TRBJ2-3; v_call: TRBV29-1; cdr3_aa: SVLRRRVDTQY
j_call: TRBJ2-1; v_call: TRBV6-2/TRBV6-3; cdr3_aa: SSSYWNEQF
j_call: TRBJ2-3; v_call: TRBV24-1; cdr3_aa: ATSGQGIPTDTQY
j_call: -; v_call: TRBV12-3/TRBV12-4; cdr3_aa: ATWGGGAYNEQY
j_call: TRBJ2-7; v_call: TRBV10-3; cdr3_aa: AISDGGSGSSYEQY
j_call: TRBJ2-1; v_call: TRBV9; cdr3_aa: ASSVGPVSYNEQF
j_call: TRBJ2-4; v_call: TRBV7-9; cdr3_aa: ASSTPGLANEQY
j_call: TRBJ2-5; v_call: TRBV5-1; cdr3_aa: ASSLDGAAEETQY
j_call: TRBJ2-7; v_call: TRBV29-1; cdr3_aa: SVEVGHAYEQY
j_call: TRBJ2-1; v_call: TRBV9; cdr3_aa: ASSSDPSYNEQF
j_call: TRBJ2-1; v_call: TRBV7-9; cdr3_aa: AGSSQGGSGRASDEQF
j_call: TRBJ2-5; v_call: TRBV6-5; cdr3_aa: ASSYPPPGYPSGTLLQETQY
j_call: TRBJ2-7; v_call: TRBV7-9; cdr3_aa: ANSSGQDYEQY
j_call: TRBJ1-2; v_call: TRBV7-2; cdr3_aa: ASSLGFLGAGYT
j_call: TRBJ2-1; v_call: TRBV5-1; cdr3_aa: ASSFTGTPGLAEVSSSYNEQF
j_call: TRBJ2-7; v_call: TRBV24-1; cdr3_aa: ATSDCERPTCEQY
j_call: TRBJ1-2; v_call: TRBV7-2; cdr3_aa: ASRYLQGAANYGYT
j_call: TRBJ1-1; v_call: TRBV7-2; cdr3_aa: ASSTSPDSRNTEAF
j_call: TRBJ1-2; v_call: TRBV5-6; cdr3_aa: ASSSVQGTNYGYT
j_call: -; v_call: TRBV10-2; cdr3_aa: ASSGPGYEQY
j_call: TRBJ2-3; v_call: TRBV27; cdr3_aa: ASSWGPGTDTQY
j_call: TRBJ2-3; v_call: TRBV5-1; cdr3_aa: ASSSTGPRTDTQY
j_call: TRBJ2-7; v_call: TRBV7-9; cdr3_aa: ASSFPIVWEGQSYNEQY
j_call: TRBJ1-5; v_call: TRBV24-1; cdr3_aa: ATSDRQNSNQPQH
j_call: TRBJ2-3; v_call: TRBV6-1; cdr3_aa: ASSTGSGGSPLPTDTQY